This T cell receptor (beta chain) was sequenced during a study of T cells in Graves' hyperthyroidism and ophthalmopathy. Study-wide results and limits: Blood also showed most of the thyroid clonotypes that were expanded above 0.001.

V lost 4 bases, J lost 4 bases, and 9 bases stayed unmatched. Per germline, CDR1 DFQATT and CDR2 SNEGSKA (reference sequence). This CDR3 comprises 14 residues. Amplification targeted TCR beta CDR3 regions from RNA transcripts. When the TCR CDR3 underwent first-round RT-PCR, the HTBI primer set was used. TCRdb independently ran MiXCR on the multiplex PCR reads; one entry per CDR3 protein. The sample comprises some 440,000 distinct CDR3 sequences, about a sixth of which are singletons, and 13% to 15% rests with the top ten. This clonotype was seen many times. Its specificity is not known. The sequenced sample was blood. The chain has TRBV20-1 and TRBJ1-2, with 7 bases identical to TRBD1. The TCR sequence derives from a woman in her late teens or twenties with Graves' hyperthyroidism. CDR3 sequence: CSATPGDSFYGYTF. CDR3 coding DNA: TGCAGTGCTACCCCAGGGGACAGCTTCTATGGCTACACCTTC.